The 8 T cell receptor beta chains below all came from one sample that was sequenced in a study of T-cell reconstitution after alpha-beta-depleted transplantation in children. Unique molecular identifiers were used to barcode this TCRbeta library. MiXCR, run by TCRdb on the PCR reads, gives a single entry per CDR3 protein. The table records about 980,000 distinct CDR3 sequences, 25% to 35% of them present only once. The sequencing here drew on PBMCs, mostly from graft donor cells, taken 360 days after TCRalphabeta/CD19-depleted stem cell transplant. The source is a boy under three years old who had a stem cell transplant for SCID, so the T cells may come from the graft donor.

The chain employs TRBV19 and TRBJ2-1; D remains unclear. The V gene's germline CDR1 is LNHDA and CDR2 SQIVND (reference sequence). The CDR3 runs to 14 residues. Trimming removed 10 bases at V and 5 bases at J, with 18 bases between. CDR3 coding DNA: TGTGCCACCATGGGGTGGTTGACCAACAATGAGCAGTTCTTC. Translating it yields CATMGWLTNNEQFF.

This clonotype was recorded a few times. V gene TRBV7-2 combines with J gene TRBJ1-5; the D gene is possibly TRBD1 (6 bases). Germline V gene sequence: CDR1 SGHTA, CDR2 FQGNSA. The CDR3 is 13 amino acids. The V end lost 8 bases, the J end lost 6 bases, and 14 bases lay between the germline ends. CDR3 protein: CASGVGGPQPQHF. In DNA, the CDR3 is TGTGCCAGCGGAGTGGGGGGCCCTCAGCCCCAGCATTTT.

The J gene is TRBJ2-3, the V gene TRBV14; D is uncertain. With 4 bases removed from V and 2 bases from J, the gap between germline ends came to 10 bases. The germline V gene has CDR1 SGHDN and CDR2 FVKESK. The CDR3 extends over 14 amino acids. CDR3 coding DNA: TGTGCCAGCAGCCCGAAGAGCTACACAGATACGCAGTATTTT. As protein: CASSPKSYTDTQYF.

This chain links TRBV18 with TRBJ2-5; the D is unclear. There are 12 residues in the CDR3. Germline V gene lookup returns CDR1 KGHSH and CDR2 LQKENI. Trimming removed 2 bases from V and 5 bases from J, with 6 bases in between. The CDR3 here is CASSPKSETQYF. Written as DNA, the CDR3 is TGTGCCAGCTCACCAAAGTCGGAGACCCAGTACTTC.

Only a few counts were recorded for this clonotype. The V and J genes are TRBV10-3 and TRBJ2-4, with a weak D call TRBD2 (5 bases). Trimming pared 10 bases from V and 7 bases from J, leaving 17 bases between. Germline V gene data show CDR1 as ENHRY and CDR2 as SYGVKD. This CDR3 has 13 residues. The CDR3 loop reads CASQEAVTNIQYF. For the CDR3, the DNA is TGTGCCAGCCAGGAAGCGGTGACGAACATTCAGTACTTC.

The gene calls are TRBV6-1 and TRBJ1-4; tentative D call: TRBD1 (6 bases). Germline values: CDR1 MNHNS, CDR2 SASEGT. The CDR3 covers 16 residues. The ends were cut back, 4 bases at V and 7 bases at J, with 19 bases in the middle. Here the CDR3 reads CASSGGGRRWSEKLFF. As DNA, the CDR3 is TGTGCCAGCAGTGGAGGGGGGAGGCGGTGGAGTGAAAAACTGTTTTTT.

This clonotype was seen more than once but under ten times. The chain combines TRBV4-2 with TRBJ2-3; 7 positions match TRBD2. V dropped 8 bases and J dropped 0; count of bases not matched to a gene: 8. CDR3 length: 15 amino acids. Germline CDR1 reads LGHNA; CDR2 reads YNFKEQ. CDR3 DNA: TGTGCCAGCGCTACGCCGGGACTAAGCACAGATACGCAGTATTTT. This gives the protein CASATPGLSTDTQYF.

In this sample, this clonotype turned up a few times. The chain combines TRBV15 with TRBJ1-3; D possibly corresponds to TRBD1 (5 bases). V lost 0 bases, J lost 5 bases, and 23 bases lay in between. This CDR3 contains 19 residues. Germline V lookup: CDR1 LNHNV, CDR2 YYDKDF (reference sequence). CDR3 in DNA: TGTGCCACCAGCAGAGATAAATCAGGGAGTAATATAGTGAGAAACACCATATATTTT. Translated, it gives CATSRDKSGSNIVRNTIYF.